Below, one T cell receptor (beta chain) is given with its context. Its antigen remains unidentified. The sample comes from a study of OX40 agonist ivuxolimab in advanced cancers. As for the study in general: Ivuxolimab, an agonist antibody against OX40 (CD134), was given to patients. Therapy given before enrollment (anti-PD-1, anti-PD-L1 or anti-CTLA-4) was allowed, and around 40% had some. General observations from the study: At 0.1 to 3.0 mg/kg and by week 6, clonal expansion occurred in CD4+ and CD8+ blood T cells.

Assay used: immunoSEQ multiplex PCR; TCRdb lists only in-frame clones, some missing. The repertoire has 20,000 to 25,000 clones, about 83% of them found once; the top ten carry around 18%. V was clipped by 5 bases and J by 1 base, with 12 bases between them. CDR3 length: 14 residues. Germline V gene sequence: CDR1 SGHRS, CDR2 YFSETQ. V usage is TRBV5-1 and J usage is TRBJ2-5; D is possibly TRBD1 or TRBD2 (6 bases each). The input for sequencing was CD4+ or CD8+ T cells sorted from blood, taken in a trial of the OX40 agonist ivuxolimab. The receptor comes from an adult with an advanced solid tumor such as melanoma, head and neck, liver or kidney cancer. The CDR3 sequence is CASRRGVGQETQYF. As DNA, the CDR3 is TGCGCCAGCAGAAGGGGGGTGGGCCAAGAGACCCAGTACTTC.